The clone carrying this T cell receptor beta chain occurred a few times. Its cognate antigen is unknown. The V gene end was trimmed by 4 bases and the J gene end by 12 bases; junction bases not matched to a gene: 7. The germline gives CDR1 MNHEY, CDR2 SVGEGT. The CDR3 loop spans 12 amino acids. This entry belongs to a study of metastatic and nonmetastatic thyroid tumors. The study, taken as a whole, reports: Benign nodules were reported to have significantly lower TCR beta diversity than malignant thyroid tumors, in blood and tumor.

TCRdb reprocessed the PCR reads via MiXCR. The sample has over 25,000 clones, approximately 15% seen once. Every patient underwent thyroid surgery untreated. The sequence derives from a female donor with papillary thyroid cancer or a benign thyroid nodule (not recorded which). Some clones in this sample may be carry-over from other donors' samples. This chain links TRBV6-2 or TRBV6-3 with TRBJ2-3, with TRBD2 matching 7 bases. The sample consisted of blood. CDR3 in amino acids: CASSSEAGRQYF. CDR3 DNA sequence: TGTGCCAGCAGTTCCGAAGCGGGGCGCCAGTATTTT.